The rows below give T cell receptor beta chains drawn from one sample of a study of ipilimumab plus nivolumab after autologous stem cell transplantation. Libraries were prepared by immunoSEQ multiplex PCR; TCRdb keeps only in-frame clonotypes and omits some of them. The data hold some 25,000 clones, with 86% observed a single time. Source: PBMCs, taken in a trial of ipilimumab plus nivolumab as post-transplant consolidation. All receptors derive from a male donor with diffuse large B-cell lymphoma. Both conserved end residues are part of each CDR3. A D gene is named only where the DNA matches it firmly. Expanded clones get a size class; other rows say once, few or many, or leave the size out.

clone size,D gene,J gene,V gene,CDR3 protein,CDR3 DNA
.,.,TRBJ1-1,TRBV5-4,CASSVLMRENTEAFF,TGTGCCAGCAGCGTACTTATGAGGGAGAACACTGAAGCTTTCTTT
few,TRBD2,TRBJ2-2,TRBV5-4,CASSKTGTSGGRGELFF,TGTGCCAGCAGCAAGACCGGGACTAGCGGGGGCCGAGGGGAGCTGTTTTTT
once,.,TRBJ2-3,TRBV6-6,CAGQGGPSFTDTQYF,TGTGCCGGGCAGGGTGGACCCTCTTTCACAGATACGCAGTATTTT
.,TRBD1,TRBJ2-5,TRBV27,CASSAGGSRVEQYF,TGTGCCAGCAGCGCAGGGGGCTCTCGAGTGGAGCAGTACTTC
once,.,TRBJ1-1,TRBV6-5,CASTRWNTEAFF,TGTGCCAGCACCCGTTGGAACACTGAAGCTTTCTTT
.,.,TRBJ2-1,TRBV9,CASSVNTYPVNEQFF,TGTGCCAGCAGCGTAAATACTTACCCCGTTAATGAGCAGTTCTTC
.,.,TRBJ1-5,TRBV5-1,CASSLRGLSNQPQHF,TGCGCCAGCAGCTTGAGGGGATTGAGCAATCAGCCCCAGCATTTT
.,.,TRBJ2-3,TRBV7-6,CASSSQDTQYF,TGTGCCAGCAGCTCTCAAGATACGCAGTATTTT
.,.,TRBJ1-3,TRBV30,CAWSVTGIAGNTIYF,TGTGCCTGGAGTGTAACAGGAATCGCAGGAAACACCATATATTTT
.,.,TRBJ2-7,TRBV25-1,CASSTSYEQYF,TGTGCCAGCAGTACGTCCTACGAGCAGTACTTC
.,TRBD1,TRBJ1-1,TRBV7-2,CASSFDRDNTEAFF,TGTGCCAGCAGCTTCGACAGGGACAACACTGAAGCTTTCTTT
.,TRBD2,TRBJ2-7,TRBV12-5,CASGLRTSGSYEQYF,TGTGCTAGTGGTCTACGGACTAGCGGGTCGTACGAGCAGTACTTC
.,.,TRBJ2-3,TRBV15,CATSRDASNTDTQYF,TGTGCCACCAGCAGAGACGCGTCTAACACAGATACGCAGTATTTT
.,TRBD1,TRBJ2-5,TRBV5-1,CASNRGNQETQYF,TGCGCCAGCAACAGGGGGAACCAAGAGACCCAGTACTTC
.,.,TRBJ1-4,TRBV5-5,CASSLDRGRLEKLFF,TGTGCCAGCAGCTTGGATCGAGGGCGTCTTGAAAAACTGTTTTTT
.,TRBD1,TRBJ2-5,TRBV9,CASSPGTGGAETQYF,TGTGCCAGCAGCCCCGGGACAGGGGGCGCAGAGACCCAGTACTTC
.,.,TRBJ2-7,TRBV11-2,CASSLTGLEQYF,TGTGCCAGCAGCTTAACGGGCCTCGAGCAGTACTTC
few,.,TRBJ2-7,TRBV7-6,CASSQLTRPEGEQYF,TGTGCCAGCAGCCAATTGACAAGACCCGAGGGCGAGCAGTACTTC
.,TRBD2,TRBJ2-3,TRBV7-9,CASSLERGTSGGTDTQYF,TGTGCCAGCAGCTTAGAAAGGGGGACTAGCGGGGGCACAGATACGCAGTATTTT
.,.,TRBJ2-1,TRBV12-5,CASGLVLQSQGHPNEQFF,TGTGCTAGTGGTTTGGTACTTCAGTCACAGGGTCATCCAAATGAGCAGTTCTTC
.,.,TRBJ2-7,TRBV7-6,CASSSYRAYEQYF,TGTGCCAGCAGCTCCTACAGGGCCTACGAGCAGTACTTC
.,TRBD1,TRBJ2-5,TRBV18,CASSARRGTGETQYF,TGTGCCAGCTCAGCAAGGAGGGGGACAGGAGAGACCCAGTACTTC
once,.,TRBJ2-3,TRBV7-9,CASSFEGSTDTQYF,TGTGCCAGCAGCTTCGAGGGGAGCACAGATACGCAGTATTTT
.,.,TRBJ1-5,TRBV27,CASSFKSNQPQHF,TGTGCCAGCAGTTTTAAGAGCAATCAGCCCCAGCATTTT
.,.,TRBJ2-3,TRBV27,CASSSTTDTQYF,TGTGCCAGCAGTTCTACCACAGATACGCAGTATTTT
.,.,TRBJ1-1,TRBV5-1,CASRPNGGRTEAFF,TGCGCCAGCAGGCCCAATGGGGGTAGGACTGAAGCTTTCTTT
.,.,TRBJ1-1,TRBV30,CAFTENTEAFF,TGTGCCTTCACAGAGAACACTGAAGCTTTCTTT
.,.,TRBJ1-1,TRBV7-9,CASSLLTAMNTEAFF,TGTGCCAGCAGCTTATTGACAGCGATGAACACTGAAGCTTTCTTT
.,.,TRBJ2-7,TRBV10-2,CASSESGGTLAYEQYF,TGCGCCAGCAGTGAGTCGGGGGGTACTTTAGCCTACGAGCAGTACTTC
.,.,TRBJ2-2,TRBV5-1,CASSSTKGGQNTGELFF,TGCGCCAGCAGCTCGACAAAAGGGGGACAGAACACCGGGGAGCTGTTTTTT
.,TRBD1,TRBJ2-7,TRBV7-2,CASSLALGRGQEQYF,TGTGCCAGCAGCTTAGCGCTTGGCAGGGGGCAAGAGCAGTACTTC
.,TRBD1,TRBJ1-3,TRBV5-1,CASSLEILGTGNTIYF,TGCGCCAGCAGCTTGGAAATTCTCGGGACAGGGAACACCATATATTTT
.,TRBD1,TRBJ2-1,TRBV28,CASSPGTGAYNEQFF,TGTGCCAGCAGTCCCGGGACAGGGGCCTACAATGAGCAGTTCTTC
.,.,TRBJ1-1,TRBV5-4,CASSLSLPGEAFF,TGTGCCAGCAGCCTTAGCCTCCCGGGGGAAGCTTTCTTT